The present entry profiles one T cell receptor beta chain with its context. The CDR3 runs to 15 residues. CDR1 SEHNR and CDR2 FQNEAQ come from the germline V gene (reference sequence). Trimming took 3 bases from V and 3 from J; bases not matched to a gene: 5. As originally analysed: Amplification of reference gene primers was used by the study to estimate nucleated cell counts. Repertoires were generated with immunoSEQ multiplex PCR, while TCRdb's copy carries only in-frame clones and drops some. D and trimming come from the DNA, and the V and J calls and clone size come from that table. This sample carries around 400,000 clones, about 89% of them seen once, and the ten largest clones take under 3%. The data were taken from a study of blood T cell repertoires in COVID-19. About the study: Sites in the United States, Italy and Spain provided acute and convalescent COVID-19 samples.

Seattle cases were enrolled at active infection and followed longitudinally. The TCR was taken from a woman in her fifties or sixties with COVID-19, enrolled during active disease. Sequenced material: peripheral blood. The V gene is TRBV7-9, the J gene TRBJ1-2; 9 bases map to TRBD1. The CDR3 loop reads CASSFRDRDDYGYTF. The CDR3 DNA is TGTGCCAGCAGCTTCCGGGACAGGGATGACTATGGCTACACCTTC.